The rows below give T cell receptor beta chains drawn from one sample of a study of cytomegalovirus exposure and HLA in healthy donors. Repertoires were generated with immunoSEQ multiplex PCR, while TCRdb's copy carries only in-frame clones and drops some. The sample has roughly 130,000 clones, about 84% seen once. The sequenced material came from PBMCs. Source of these receptors: a boy younger than 18 in good health and CMV-seronegative. Both conserved end residues are part of each CDR3. A D gene is named only where the DNA matches it firmly. Some rows have no size entry. The others give once, few or many, or a class for an expanded clone.

>.|TRBJ2-1|TRBV27|TRBD2
TGTGCCAGCAGTTCGAGCCTAAGCGGGAGGTACAATGAGCAGTTCTTC
CASSSSLSGRYNEQFF
>.|TRBJ2-7|TRBV2|.
TGTGCCAGCAGTGGGGCGGGACAGTCCTACGAGCAGTACTTC
CASSGAGQSYEQYF
>.|TRBJ2-7|TRBV5-6|TRBD1
TGTGCCAGCAGCTTCACAGGGGGCCGGACCTACGAGCAGTACTTC
CASSFTGGRTYEQYF
>few|TRBJ2-2|TRBV7-2|.
TGTGCCAGCAGCTTAGCGGGAGCGGCTACCGGGGAGCTGTTTTTT
CASSLAGAATGELFF
>.|TRBJ2-7|TRBV5-6|TRBD2
TGTGCCAGCAGCACTGGACTAGCGGGGGTCTACGAGCAGTACTTC
CASSTGLAGVYEQYF
>few|TRBJ1-1|TRBV10-3|TRBD1
TGTGCCATCAGTGAGGCGGACAGGGATCTCACTGAAGCTTTCTTT
CAISEADRDLTEAFF
>.|TRBJ1-2|TRBV19|.
TGTGCCAGTAGTATCGGGGGGGCCGGGGACTATGGCTACACCTTC
CASSIGGAGDYGYTF
>.|TRBJ1-1|TRBV27|.
TGTGCCAGCAGTTTATCGTCGGGGGGCGAGTGGGGCACTGAAGCTTTCTTT
CASSLSSGGEWGTEAFF
>.|TRBJ1-2|TRBV27|.
TGTGCCAGCAGAACGGGACAAACCAACTATGGCTACACCTTC
CASRTGQTNYGYTF
>.|TRBJ1-1|TRBV9|.
TGTGCCAGCAGCGTAGCGGGGGGCGACACTGAAGCTTTCTTT
CASSVAGGDTEAFF
>once|TRBJ2-7|TRBV5-1|TRBD1
TGCGCCAGCAGCTTGGTTTTCAGGGGGCAAATCGAGCAGTACTTC
CASSLVFRGQIEQYF
>.|TRBJ2-1|TRBV6-1|TRBD2
TGTGCCAGCAGTGTAATTAAGCGGGGGGAGCAGTTCTTC
CASSVIKRGEQFF
>.|TRBJ2-2|TRBV4-2|TRBD2
TGTGCCAGCAGCCAAGAGAGGCTAGCGGGAGGGGTCGGGGAGCTGTTTTTT
CASSQERLAGGVGELFF
>.|TRBJ2-5|TRBV10-3|.
TGTGCCATCAGTGAGTCGATAGTCCTAGCGGAGACCCAGTACTTC
CAISESIVLAETQYF
>.|TRBJ2-1|TRBV5-1|TRBD2
TGCGCCAGCAGCTTACCGGGAGGGTCCTACAATGAGCAGTTCTTC
CASSLPGGSYNEQFF
>once|TRBJ2-3|TRBV29-1|.
TGCAGCGCGCAGGTTAGCACAGATACGCAGTATTTT
CSAQVSTDTQYF
>few|TRBJ2-2|TRBV5-6|TRBD1
TGTGCCAGCAGTCCCGGGACAGGGGGCGGCGGGGAGCTGTTTTTT
CASSPGTGGGGELFF
>.|TRBJ1-2|TRBV19|.
TGTGCCAGTAAAAACGGGGGTGATAACTATGGCTACACCTTC
CASKNGGDNYGYTF
>.|TRBJ2-1|TRBV2|TRBD1
TGTGCCAGCAGACAGGGGTTTGAGCAGTTCTTC
CASRQGFEQFF
>.|TRBJ2-7|TRBV27|.
TGTGCCAGCAGTCGATGGAGCGGCCAGCCCTACGAGCAGTACTTC
CASSRWSGQPYEQYF
>.|TRBJ2-7|TRBV6-1|TRBD1
TGTGCCAGCAGTGTGAGGGACAGGGGGCACGAGCAGTACTTC
CASSVRDRGHEQYF
>.|TRBJ2-1|TRBV5-1|.
TGCGCCAGCAGCCAAGACTTCAACAATGAGCAGTTCTTC
CASSQDFNNEQFF
>once|TRBJ1-2|TRBV7-9|.
TGTGCCAGCAGCTTAGTTGGGCCTAACTATGGCTACACCTTC
CASSLVGPNYGYTF
>.|TRBJ2-2|TRBV27|.
TGTGCCAGCAGACCATTCGGGACAACCACCGGGGAGCTGTTTTTT
CASRPFGTTTGELFF
>.|TRBJ1-1|TRBV11-3|.
TGTGCCAGCAGCTCGTTCCCGGGACTGCGGACTGAAGCTTTCTTT
CASSSFPGLRTEAFF
>.|TRBJ2-7|TRBV11-2|.
TGTGCCAGCGCGGGGGCGGGCAAGGGTCTCCAGTACTTC
CASAGAGKGLQYF
>.|TRBJ1-1|TRBV12-5|.
TGTGCTAGTGGTTTCGACCCGGCGGGGATGAGCACTGAAGCTTTCTTT
CASGFDPAGMSTEAFF
>few|TRBJ2-7|TRBV27|TRBD1
TGTGCCAGCAGTTTCGCAGGGGGAAGATACGAGCAGTACTTC
CASSFAGGRYEQYF
>.|TRBJ1-1|TRBV27|TRBD1
TGTGCCAGCAGTTTCGGGACAGGGAAGACTGAAGCTTTCTTT
CASSFGTGKTEAFF
>.|TRBJ2-7|TRBV7-9|TRBD1
TGTGCCAGCAGCGACAGGACAGGGGACTACGAGCAGTACTTC
CASSDRTGDYEQYF
>once|TRBJ2-3|TRBV5-6|TRBD2
TGTGCCAGCAGGGAGCTAGCGGGAGACGCAGATACGCAGTATTTT
CASRELAGDADTQYF
>few|TRBJ2-7|TRBV11-2|.
TGTGCCAGCAGCTTAGATAGTGATACGCAGTACTTC
CASSLDSDTQYF
>.|TRBJ2-7|TRBV4-1|.
TGCGCCAGCAGCCAGGGGGGCTCCTACGAGCAGTACTTC
CASSQGGSYEQYF
>.|TRBJ2-5|TRBV9|TRBD1
TGTGCCAGCAGCGGATCCGGGACAGTGGAGACCCAGTACTTC
CASSGSGTVETQYF
>.|TRBJ2-7|TRBV27|TRBD2
TGTGCCAGCAGTTTAAGCCCCTCCCTAGCGGCGAACGGCGAGCAGTACTTC
CASSLSPSLAANGEQYF
>.|TRBJ1-2|TRBV11-2|.
TGTGCCAGCCGTGGCCAGGGACTTGAGGATGGCTACACCTTC
CASRGQGLEDGYTF
>.|TRBJ2-3|TRBV29-1|TRBD2
TGCAGCGTCGACCGGCGGGGGGATGGGGCAGATACGCAGTATTTT
CSVDRRGDGADTQYF
>.|TRBJ2-7|TRBV6-1|.
TGTGCCAGCAGTGAACCACGAGGGATCTCCTACGAGCAGTACTTC
CASSEPRGISYEQYF
>.|TRBJ2-1|TRBV29-1|.
TGCAGCGTTGAAGGGCTAGTTTACAATGAGCAGTTCTTC
CSVEGLVYNEQFF
>.|TRBJ2-1|TRBV7-9|TRBD2
TGTGCCAGCAGCTTTTTTAGCGGGAGGGCCCTTGATGAGCAGTTCTTC
CASSFFSGRALDEQFF
>.|TRBJ1-3|TRBV27|TRBD1
TGTGCCAGCAGTTCCCTACCTCCGGGACAGGGGACCGGAAACACCATATATTTT
CASSSLPPGQGTGNTIYF
>.|TRBJ2-2|TRBV2|TRBD2
TGTGCCAGCAATCAGCGGGAGGGCCGCACCGGGGAGCTGTTTTTT
CASNQREGRTGELFF
>.|TRBJ2-7|TRBV4-1|.
TGCGCCAGCAGCCCGAGACAGTCCTACGAGCAGTACTTC
CASSPRQSYEQYF